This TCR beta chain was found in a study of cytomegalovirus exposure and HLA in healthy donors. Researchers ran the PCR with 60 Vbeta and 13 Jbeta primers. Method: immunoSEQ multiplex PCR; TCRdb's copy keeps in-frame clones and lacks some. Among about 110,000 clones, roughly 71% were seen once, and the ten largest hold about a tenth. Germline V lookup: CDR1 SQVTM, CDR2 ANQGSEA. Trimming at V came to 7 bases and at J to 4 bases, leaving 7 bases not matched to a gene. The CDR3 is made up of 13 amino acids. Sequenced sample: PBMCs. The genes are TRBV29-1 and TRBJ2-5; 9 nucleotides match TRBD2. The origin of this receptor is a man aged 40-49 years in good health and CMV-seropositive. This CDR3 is CSAEGGRGETQYF. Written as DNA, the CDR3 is TGCAGCGCGGAGGGCGGGAGGGGAGAGACCCAGTACTTC.